This T cell receptor beta chain appears in the sequencing data of a study of CD8 T cells in Susac syndrome. The authors carried out high-throughput sequencing of TCR beta. They applied it to CD8+ and CD4+ T cells obtained from blood. In the multiple sclerosis control group, patients were treatment-naive and had stable or active relapsing-remitting disease. In contrast to the negatively isolated CD8+ and CD4+ T cells, TEMRA cells were FACS-enriched. Random-hexamer reverse transcription was applied to about 0.45 to 1 ug RNA. TCRdb fed the immunoSEQ multiplex PCR reads into MiXCR, producing one record per CDR3 protein. This table has fewer than 85,000 distinct CDR3 sequences, less than 95% appearing once. The TCR was taken from a human donor with multiple sclerosis. Sequencing was done on a sample of CD8+ T cells from PBMCs.

CDR3 sequence (DNA): TGCGCCAGCAGCGGGCAGGACTCTTCCTACGAGCAGTACTTC. It is translated as CASSGQDSSYEQYF. The chain has TRBV5-1 and TRBJ2-7, with a tentative D call TRBD2 (5 bases). The germline V gene has CDR1 SGHRS and CDR2 YFSETQ. CDR3 length equals 14 residues. The V end was cut by 4 bases, the J end by 1 base, with 12 bases between.